Sequencing of this TCR beta chain was carried out in a study of blood T cell repertoires in COVID-19. The overall study: COVID-19 samples collected from the United States, Italy and Spain covered acute and convalescent phases. T cells, B-cell-depleted T cells, or PBMCs supplied cDNA or gDNA.

Enrolment of Seattle patients took place during active infection, and they were followed longitudinally. The CDR3 is 15 residues long. Germline CDR1 reads SGHNT; CDR2 reads YYREEE (reference sequence). V shed 3 bases, J shed 6 bases, and the junction held 11 bases outside the gene matches. The authors' processing: Reference gene primer amplification gave nucleated cell count estimates. Profiled with immunoSEQ multiplex PCR; TCRdb holds only in-frame clones, not every one. V and J calls plus clone size are reproduced from that table; the DNA served to infer D and trimming. The table shows more than 300,000 clones, with approximately 91% occurring only once.

Sequences were obtained from peripheral blood. The source of this sequence is a woman in her 70s with COVID-19, enrolled during active disease. The genes are TRBV5-4 and TRBJ1-2; 7 bases are shared with TRBD1. In DNA form, the CDR3 reads TGTGCCAGCAGCTCCGGACACTCGGGACAGAATGGCTACACCTTC. This codes for CASSSGHSGQNGYTF.